One sample yielded the 17 T cell receptor beta chains listed below, sequenced in a study of shared clonotypes between healthy human individuals. Here immunoSEQ multiplex PCR was the method, and the copy in TCRdb shows in-frame clones only, minus some. The table has about 2 million clones, 85% to 95% seen once; the top ten hold roughly 0.13%. Sample: naive CD4+ T cells sorted from blood. Indicated subset: CD45RA+ positively selected. The receptor set was obtained from a man aged 18 to 29 in good health.

Here the CDR3 reads CASSYSDTTNEKLFF. CDR3 bases: TGTGCCAGCAGTTACTCGGACACGACTAATGAAAAACTGTTTTTT. The chain employs TRBV6-5 and TRBJ1-4, with D possibly matching TRBD1 (5 bases). The CDR3 totals 15 residues. Germline V gene lookup returns CDR1 MNHEY and CDR2 SVGAGI. V was trimmed by 0 bases and J by 2 bases, leaving 7 bases between them.

This clone was seen more than once but under ten times. This chain connects TRBV21-1 to TRBJ2-2; the table's D call TRBD1 went unverified against the DNA. TRBV21-1 is a recognized pseudogene. This CDR3 is 12 amino acids long. CDR3 residues: CASSAQTGELFF. The CDR3 DNA follows: TGTGCCAGCAGCGCACAAACCGGGGAGCTGTTTTTT.

The chain recombines TRBV28 with TRBJ2-3; TRBD1 aligns across 8 bases. Germline values: CDR1 MDHEN, CDR2 SYDVKM. The CDR3 totals 16 residues. The ends lost 8 bases at V and 3 bases at J; junction bases unmatched: 13. Written as DNA, the CDR3 is TGTGCCAGCCCCGCCGATCCGCAGGGGGCGACAGATACGCAGTATTTT. Translating it yields CASPADPQGATDTQYF.

On this clone: This specimen includes other DNA sequences encoding the same CDR3. The CDR3 DNA reads TGTGCCAGCAGCGTAGAGGGGACTAGCACAGATACGCAGTATTTT. Protein product: CASSVEGTSTDTQYF. The rearrangement links TRBV9 to TRBJ2-3; perhaps TRBD2 as D (6 bases). Germline V lookup: CDR1 SGDLS, CDR2 YYNGEE. This CDR3 has 15 residues. Trimming removed 0 bases at V and 0 bases at J, with 8 bases between.

CDR3 sequence (DNA): TGTGCCAGCAGTGGGGCCCCCACGGTCGGGGCCAAAAACATTCAGTACTTC. Its protein is CASSGAPTVGAKNIQYF. The chain uses TRBV6-1 and TRBJ2-4, with D unclear. The CDR3 loop spans 17 amino acids. The germline V gene encodes CDR1 MNHNS and CDR2 SASEGT. V was cut by 4 bases and J by 1 base, with 17 bases left in between.

The CDR3 region is CASSPMTGGGTDTQYF. CDR3 in DNA: TGTGCCAGCAGCCCTATGACAGGGGGCGGCACAGATACGCAGTATTTT. This chain links TRBV9 with TRBJ2-3; 10 bases align to TRBD1. This CDR3 region has 16 residues. Germline-derived CDR1 and CDR2 are SGDLS and YYNGEE. The V and J ends lost 4 bases and 1 base, in that order; junction bases with no gene match: 6. Full variable domain (rest looked up from reference TRBV9 and TRBJ2-3): DSGVTQTPKHLITATGQRVTLRCSPRSGDLSVYWYQQSLDQGLQFLIQYYNGEERAKGNILERFSAQQFPDLHSELNLSSLELGDSALYFCASSPMTGGGTDTQYFGPGTRLTVL.

The chain couples TRBV11-2 to TRBJ2-7; TRBD1 matches 9 bases. Germline trimming cut 1 base from V and 7 bases from J; bases unmatched to any gene: 17. Germline CDR1 SGHAT, CDR2 FQNNGV. This CDR3 is built from 18 residues. The CDR3 protein is CASSLGTSRDRERREQYF. The DNA for the CDR3 is TGTGCCAGCAGCTTAGGAACCTCACGGGACAGGGAAAGGCGGGAGCAGTACTTC.

The DNA for the CDR3 is TGTGCCAGCAGCTTAAACGGGGGCCAAGAGACCCAGTACTTC. As protein: CASSLNGGQETQYF. The chain combines TRBV11-2 with TRBJ2-5, with D possibly TRBD2 on 6 matching bases. From germline, CDR1 is SGHAT and CDR2 FQNNGV. The CDR3 has 14 residues. V gave up 2 bases and J gave up 1 base, with 8 bases separating them.

This chain connects TRBV4-1 to TRBJ2-7; 12 nucleotides agree with TRBD2. J gave up 3 bases and V 4 bases, and 7 bases lay outside the gene matches. Germline CDR1 is MGHRA and CDR2 is YSYEKL. The CDR3 is 16 amino acids. CDR3 sequence (DNA): TGCGCCAGCAGCCCCCAACTAGCGGGGGGACTCTACGAGCAGTACTTC. Protein product: CASSPQLAGGLYEQYF.

The CDR3 here is CASSLDRGPPSPLHF. In DNA form, the CDR3 reads TGTGCCAGTAGTCTGGACAGGGGTCCACCTTCACCCCTCCACTTT. The gene calls are TRBV19 and TRBJ1-6, with TRBD1 identical over 9 bases. Germline assignment: CDR1 LNHDA and CDR2 SQIVND (reference sequence). Trimming took 5 bases from V and 9 from J; bases not matched to a gene: 8. The CDR3 length is 15 residues.

This clone appeared once. The chain carries TRBV5-1 and TRBJ1-2; 11 bases align to TRBD1. CDR3 length: 17 amino acids. Germline values: CDR1 SGHRS, CDR2 YFSETQ. V gave up 4 bases and J gave up 9 bases; unmatched junction bases: 17. As DNA, the CDR3 is TGCGCCAGCAGCCCTGGGACAGGGGGTAAAAGTAGTTCTCGCTACACCTTC. Its translation is CASSPGTGGKSSSRYTF.

The V call is TRBV7-9, the J call TRBJ1-3; 9 bases map to TRBD1. V lost 3 bases to trimming and J lost 2 bases; unmatched junction nucleotides: 8. CDR3 length equals 17 residues. From germline, CDR1 is SEHNR and CDR2 FQNEAQ (reference sequence). The CDR3 reads CASSFILQGATGNTIYF. The CDR3 coding sequence is TGTGCCAGCAGCTTCATCCTACAGGGGGCTACTGGAAACACCATATATTTT.

This chain links TRBV5-6 with TRBJ2-3; D is perhaps TRBD1 or TRBD2 (5 bases each). CDR1 and CDR2 from the germline V gene are SGHDT and YYEEEE. This CDR3 comprises 15 residues. V was cut by 4 bases and J by 4 bases, with 16 bases left in between. The CDR3 DNA reads TGTGCCAGCAGCAACCGGGGCAGGAGAGCAGATACGCAGTATTTT. Translation: CASSNRGRRADTQYF.

This clone was counted a few times. Other nucleotide sequences from this sample produce the same CDR3. This chain joins TRBV10-3 and TRBJ2-5; possible D gene TRBD1, 5 bases. Germline values: CDR1 ENHRY, CDR2 SYGVKD. V was trimmed by 4 bases and J by 1 base, leaving 7 bases between them. The CDR3 is 13 residues long. CDR3 protein: CAISGGRQETQYF. The CDR3 DNA reads as TGTGCCATCAGTGGGGGCCGCCAAGAGACCCAGTACTTC.

This chain links TRBV18 with TRBJ2-1; TRBD2 agrees at 7 bases. This CDR3 has 15 amino acids. Germline V gene data show CDR1 as KGHSH and CDR2 as LQKENI. The ends lost 7 bases at V and 3 bases at J; junction bases unmatched: 9. CDR3 sequence (DNA): TGTGCCAGCTTCTCGTCTGCGGGGGACTACAATGAGCAGTTCTTC. Residues: CASFSSAGDYNEQFF.

On this clone itself: Other DNA sequences within the sample encode an identical CDR3. The chain is built from TRBV7-2 and TRBJ2-7; 9 bases map to TRBD2. The J segment lost 6 bases and the V segment lost 1 base, leaving 4 bases of the junction unmatched. This CDR3 is built from 14 residues. Germline CDR1 reads SGHTA; CDR2 reads FQGNSA. In DNA form, the CDR3 reads TGTGCCAGCAGCTTAGGGCTAGCGGGAAGCGAGCAGTACTTC. Translating gives CASSLGLAGSEQYF. The full variable domain, its missing parts supplied by reference TRBV7-2 and TRBJ2-7, is GAGVSQSPSNKVTEKGKDVELRCDPISGHTALYWYRQSLGQGLEFLIYFQGNSAPDKSGLPSDRFSAERTGGSVSTLTIQRTQQEDSAVYLCASSLGLAGSEQYFGPGTRLTVT.

This sequence joins TRBV6-5 and TRBJ2-6; no clear D. The V end was cut by 5 bases, the J end by 1 base, with 9 bases between. This CDR3 is 15 amino acids long. Germline V lookup: CDR1 MNHEY, CDR2 SVGAGI. The CDR3 DNA is TGTGCCAGCAGTCCCCAGGCATCTGGGGCCAACGTCCTGACTTTC. It codes for CASSPQASGANVLTF.